This T cell receptor (beta chain) came from a study of preoperative IRX-2 immunotherapy in early breast cancer. As for treatment: preoperative locoregional IRX-2 cytokine immunotherapy. Patients received preoperative, locoregional IRX-2 cytokine immunotherapy in a phase Ib study. Produced via immunoSEQ multiplex PCR; TCRdb's table is partial and in-frame only. The sample holds about 67,000 clones, 94% seen once. CDR1 SGHNT and CDR2 YENEEA come from the germline V gene. With 5 bases removed from V and 4 bases from J, the gap between germline ends came to 6 bases. There are 11 residues in the CDR3. Sampling was carried out from a patient treated with IRX-2 immunotherapy. This TCR derives from a human donor with breast cancer. V usage is TRBV11-3 and J usage is TRBJ2-7; D not certain. The CDR3 sequence is CASSPAYEQYF. DNA for the CDR3: TGTGCCAGCAGCCCAGCATACGAGCAGTACTTC.